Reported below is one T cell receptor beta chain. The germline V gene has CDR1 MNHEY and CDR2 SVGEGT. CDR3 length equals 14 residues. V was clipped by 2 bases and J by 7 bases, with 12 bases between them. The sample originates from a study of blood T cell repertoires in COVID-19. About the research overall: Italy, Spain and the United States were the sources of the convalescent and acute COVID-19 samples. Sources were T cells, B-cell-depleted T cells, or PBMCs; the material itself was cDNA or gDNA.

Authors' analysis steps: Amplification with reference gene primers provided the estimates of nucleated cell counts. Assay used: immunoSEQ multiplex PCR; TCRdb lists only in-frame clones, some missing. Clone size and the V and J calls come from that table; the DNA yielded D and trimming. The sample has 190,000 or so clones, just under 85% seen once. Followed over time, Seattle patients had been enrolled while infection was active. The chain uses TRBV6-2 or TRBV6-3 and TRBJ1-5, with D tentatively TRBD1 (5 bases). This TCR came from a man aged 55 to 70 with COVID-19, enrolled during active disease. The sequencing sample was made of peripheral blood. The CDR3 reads CASSYSSRGQPQHF. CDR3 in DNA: TGTGCCAGCAGTTACAGCTCTCGGGGGCAGCCCCAGCATTTT.